This T cell receptor beta chain emerged from a study of blood T cell repertoires in COVID-19. About the study: The United States, Italy and Spain provided the acute and convalescent COVID-19 samples. The cDNA or gDNA used as material had been derived from T cells, B-cell-depleted T cells, or PBMCs.

This CDR3 is built from 15 residues. Germline V gene lookup returns CDR1 SGHRS and CDR2 YFSETQ. V lost 1 base, J lost 8 bases, and 10 bases stayed unmatched. Per the authors' pipeline: Estimation of nucleated cell counts was performed using reference gene primer amplification. Assay used: immunoSEQ multiplex PCR; TCRdb lists only in-frame clones, some missing. For V, J and clone size, that table is used; D and trimming come from the DNA. The repertoire consists of tens of thousands of clones, with roughly four fifths occurring once and the leading ten covering around 3.7%. The J gene is TRBJ2-3, the V gene TRBV5-1; the match to TRBD2 covers 7 bases. The receptor was isolated from a woman older than 75 with acute or convalescent COVID-19. Sequencing was carried out using peripheral blood. The CDR3 sequence: CASSLWAGVGGTQYF. DNA of the CDR3: TGCGCCAGCAGCTTGTGGGCGGGAGTAGGTGGTACGCAGTATTTT.